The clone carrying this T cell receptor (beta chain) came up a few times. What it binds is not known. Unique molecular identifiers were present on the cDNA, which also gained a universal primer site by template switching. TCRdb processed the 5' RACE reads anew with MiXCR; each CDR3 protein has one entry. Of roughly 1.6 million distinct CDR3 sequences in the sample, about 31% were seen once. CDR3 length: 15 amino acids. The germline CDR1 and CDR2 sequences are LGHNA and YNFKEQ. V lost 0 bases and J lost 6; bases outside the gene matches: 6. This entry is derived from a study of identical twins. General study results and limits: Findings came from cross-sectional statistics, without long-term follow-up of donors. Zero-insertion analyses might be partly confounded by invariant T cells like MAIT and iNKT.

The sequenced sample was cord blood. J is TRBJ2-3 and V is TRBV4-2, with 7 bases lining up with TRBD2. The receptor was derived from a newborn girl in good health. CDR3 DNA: TGTGCCAGCAGCCAAGACCCTTATAGCGGGGATACGCAGTATTTT. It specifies CASSQDPYSGDTQYF.